The T cell receptor beta chain under discussion was sequenced for a study of T-cell memory formation after mild COVID-19. Study-level points and caveats: Several responding clones turned up in pre-infection memory, indicating that cross-reactive memory may have taken part. Clones which contracted sat mainly in CM and EM if CD4+, and in EMRA if CD8+. From day 15 to 85, contracting clones were balanced between CD4 and CD8, whereas later expanders leaned toward CD4+.

CDR1 SGHTA and CDR2 FQGNSA come from the germline V gene. The CDR3 consists of 18 residues. The trim removed 5 bases at V and 0 bases at J, leaving 10 bases unmatched. TCRdb re-called the 5' RACE reads with MiXCR, one entry per CDR3 protein. The data hold a few hundred thousand distinct CDR3 sequences, with 15% to 20% observed a single time. This clonotype occurred many times. Its target is unknown. The material sequenced was PBMCs or a T cell subset sorted from them (not recorded which). This clonotype originated in a man aged 18 to 29 who had mild COVID-19 (a few samples of this study predate the infection). Cell type and time point are not known. The J gene is TRBJ2-1, the V gene TRBV7-2; 10 nucleotides line up with TRBD2. The CDR3 sequence: CASSLAVAGGDSYNEQFF. CDR3 coding DNA: TGTGCCAGCAGCCTCGCCGTAGCGGGGGGAGACTCCTACAATGAGCAGTTCTTC.